Listed below are T cell receptor beta chains from one sample, sequenced in a study of circulating CD8 cells and anti-PD-1 response in melanoma. One entry per CDR3 protein results from TCRdb running MiXCR on the reads. The data show over a thousand distinct CDR3 sequences, less than 11% seen once. Sequences were derived from CD8+ T cells from PBMCs, sampled at baseline or after one month of anti-PD-1 therapy (not recorded which). These receptors were obtained from a human donor with melanoma. CDR3s include the opening cysteine and the closing phenylalanine or tryptophan. A D gene is named only where the DNA matches it firmly. Some rows have no size entry. The others give once, few or many, or a class for an expanded clone.

j_call clone_size d_call v_call cdr3_length cdr3_nt cdr3_aa
TRBJ2-7 few - TRBV20-1 13 TGCAGTGTAAATGAGGGGGACTCCTACGAGCAGTACTTC CSVNEGDSYEQYF
TRBJ1-6 medium-sized - TRBV4-2 17 TGTGCCAGCAGCCTCCTCCTCGGGGATAGTTATAATTCACCCCTCCACTTT CASSLLLGDSYNSPLHF
TRBJ2-2 few - TRBV9 12 TGTGCCAGCACCCCGAACACCGGGGAGCTGTTTTTT CASTPNTGELFF
TRBJ1-2 medium-sized - TRBV21-1 14 TGTGCCAGCAGCAAAGTTCCCGGCCGATATGGCTACACCTTC CASSKVPGRYGYTF
TRBJ2-7 - TRBD1 TRBV25-1 13 TGTGCCAGCAGTGTGAGCGGTTGGACAGGGTCGAACTTC CASSVSGWTGSNF
TRBJ1-1 large TRBD1 TRBV19 16 TGTGCCAGTAGTATAGACCCCCGGACAGGGGTTGGTGAAGCTTTCTTT CASSIDPRTGVGEAFF
TRBJ2-2 large - TRBV4-1 16 TGCGCCAGCAGCCGGTTACAGGGCCCGAACGGCGGGGAGCTGTTTTTT CASSRLQGPNGGELFF
TRBJ2-2 medium-sized - TRBV19 12 TGTGCCAGTAGGTCTCTCACCGGGGAGCTGTTTTTT CASRSLTGELFF
TRBJ1-1 medium-sized - TRBV19 13 TGTGCCAGTAGCACGGGGGGGAACACTGAAGCTTTCTTT CASSTGGNTEAFF
TRBJ2-3 medium-sized - TRBV24-1 14 TGTGCCACCAGTCCCGGGGACAACACAGATACGCAGTATTTT CATSPGDNTDTQYF
TRBJ2-1 medium-sized - TRBV12-3/TRBV12-4 15 TGTGCCAGCAGTTTAGGTAGTGGGTCCTACAATGAGCAGTTCTTC CASSLGSGSYNEQFF
TRBJ1-5 medium-sized - TRBV19 15 TGTGCCAGTAGTCCTCTTTTGGGGGGGAGTCAGCCCCAGCATTTT CASSPLLGGSQPQHF
TRBJ2-3 medium-sized TRBD2 TRBV7-9 16 TGTGCCAGCAGCCTCACTAGCGGGGGGGCCGCAGATACGCAGTATTTT CASSLTSGGAADTQYF
TRBJ2-5 medium-sized - TRBV27 14 TGTGCCAGTTCTATTGGGCTAGTCGGAGAGACCCAGTACTTC CASSIGLVGETQYF
TRBJ2-7 medium-sized TRBD1 TRBV29-1 13 TGCAGCGCCCGGGACAGGGATTATGGAGAGCAGTACTTC CSARDRDYGEQYF
TRBJ2-7 - - TRBV20-1 13 TGCAGTGCTAGTGGCCGGGACACCTACGAGCAGTACTTC CSASGRDTYEQYF
TRBJ2-5 - - TRBV4-3 15 TGCGCCAGCAGCCAGGAAGCCACGTACCAAGAGACCCAGTACTTC CASSQEATYQETQYF
TRBJ2-7 - - TRBV30 13 TGTGCCTGGAGCGCCCGGGGCCTCTACGAGCAGTACTTC CAWSARGLYEQYF
TRBJ2-7 large - TRBV9 16 TGTGCCAGCAGCAAGCGGCCCACTAGCAGCTCCTACGAGCAGTACTTC CASSKRPTSSSYEQYF
TRBJ2-3 medium-sized - TRBV13 12 TGTGCCAGCAGCTTGGTGTTAGATACGCAGTATTTT CASSLVLDTQYF
TRBJ2-7 - - TRBV9 13 TGTGCCAGCAGTCCCACCAGCCGGGCCGAGCAGTACTTC CASSPTSRAEQYF
TRBJ2-7 large TRBD1 TRBV18 15 TGTGCCAGCTCACCACGGGACAGGGGTATCCACGAGCAGTACTTC CASSPRDRGIHEQYF
TRBJ2-7 medium-sized - TRBV27 14 TGTGCCAGCAGTTTATCTGGACGAGGAGCCGAGCAGTACTTC CASSLSGRGAEQYF
TRBJ2-7 large TRBD1 TRBV4-3 15 TGCGCCAGCAGCCAACAGGGACAGGGCGCCTACGAGCAGTACTTC CASSQQGQGAYEQYF
TRBJ2-1 large - TRBV19 15 TGTGCCAGTAGTGCAGGGGGGGGCGCTTACAATGAGCAGTTCTTC CASSAGGGAYNEQFF
TRBJ1-2 medium-sized - TRBV7-3 13 TGTGCCAGCAGCTTGGGAGCAGGGGAAGGCTACACCTTC CASSLGAGEGYTF
TRBJ1-2 medium-sized - TRBV6-5 14 TGTGCCAGCAGTGCGCAGGGAGGCTCGAGGGGCTACACCTTC CASSAQGGSRGYTF
TRBJ2-1 - - TRBV29-1 11 TGCAGCCTGAAATGGGGGAATGAGCAGTTCTTC CSLKWGNEQFF
TRBJ1-2 medium-sized - TRBV20-1 17 TGCAGTGCTAGAGATCGCGGGTCAGGAATCGCTAACTATGGCTACACCTTC CSARDRGSGIANYGYTF
TRBJ1-5 medium-sized - TRBV19 15 TGTGCCAGTACCGGGGTCCCGGGCGGCAATCAGCCCCAGCATTTT CASTGVPGGNQPQHF
TRBJ2-1 - - TRBV20-1 15 TGCAGTGCTAGTACTGGGTGGGGGACCTACAATGAGCAGTTCTTC CSASTGWGTYNEQFF
TRBJ2-3 medium-sized - TRBV27 15 TGTGCCAGCAGTTTTGGGGGGACAGGCACAGATACGCAGTATTTT CASSFGGTGTDTQYF
TRBJ2-3 medium-sized TRBD2 TRBV7-2 15 TGTGCCAGCAGCTTTAGCGGGGGGGCCACAGATACGCAGTATTTT CASSFSGGATDTQYF
TRBJ1-5 medium-sized - TRBV6-6 16 TGTGCCAGCAGTCACCCAGCCAACCTCCTCGGACAGCCCCAGCATTTT CASSHPANLLGQPQHF
TRBJ2-7 large - TRBV6-2/TRBV6-3 11 TGTGCCGGGGGGCCCTCCTACGAGCAGTACTTC CAGGPSYEQYF